This record covers a single T cell receptor (beta chain). Its specificity is not known. MiXCR, applied by TCRdb to the RT-PCR reads, yields one record per CDR3 protein. The sample records 860,000 or so distinct CDR3 sequences, 20% to 25% being singletons. The sample comes from a study of response to subunit inactivated influenza vaccine. Findings of the study overall: New T cells are recruited in small numbers by each seasonal influenza vaccination, according to the authors' suggestion.

CDR1 and CDR2 from the germline V gene are SQVTM and ANQGSEA. The length of the CDR3 is 12 residues. The genes are TRBV29-1 and TRBJ2-3; D gene uncertain. The starting material was PBMCs from blood, obtained more than 4 days after vaccination. This TCR was sampled from a man between 45 and 60 years old who received an inactivated influenza vaccine. The DNA for the CDR3 is TGCGCCCTTAGGGTGAGCACAGATACGCAGTATTTT. As protein: CALRVSTDTQYF.